The 17 T cell receptor beta chains in this list originate from one sample, sequenced in a study of human T cells and chemical hapten exposure. This sample's time point: pre-sensitization, week 0. The treatment denotes: therapeutic diphenylcyclopropenone sensitization with weekly scalp DPC. TCRdb fed the RACE reads into MiXCR, producing one record per CDR3 protein. The sample shows roughly 100,000 distinct CDR3 sequences, roughly 10% of them seen only once. Here the sequenced sample was whole blood, taken in connection with sensitization to the hapten diphenylcyclopropenone (DPC). The receptors stem from a woman aged 55-75 years with alopecia areata. Some clones in this sample may be carry-over from other donors' samples.

This clonotype was recorded many times. This chain joins TRBV4-1 and TRBJ1-2; D is undetermined. The CDR3 sequence is 14 residues long. Trimming pared 2 bases from V and 8 bases from J, leaving 15 bases between. CDR1 MGHRA and CDR2 YSYEKL come from the germline V gene. The chain's CDR3 is CASSQLDGSGGYTF. The CDR3 nucleotides read TGCGCCAGCAGCCAACTTGACGGTAGCGGGGGCTACACCTTC.

The chain links TRBV5-5 to TRBJ1-5; 7 bases align to TRBD1. Per germline, CDR1 SGHKS and CDR2 YYEKEE (reference sequence). The CDR3 length is 13 residues. J was trimmed by 5 bases and V by 3 bases; bases with no gene match: 2. The CDR3 DNA reads TGTGCCAGCAGCTGGGACAGCGATCAGCCCCAGCATTTT. It yields the protein CASSWDSDQPQHF.

V usage is TRBV6-2 or TRBV6-3 and J usage is TRBJ2-7; tentatively, D is TRBD1 (5 bases). The CDR3 is 16 residues long. Germline assignment: CDR1 MNHEY and CDR2 SVGEGT. Between the trimmed V and J ends, which lost 6 bases and 3 bases, there was a span of 21 bases. The CDR3 nucleotides read TGTGCCAGCAGCCAAGGGCAGGGCGCCTTGAACTACGAGCAGTACTTC. This codes for CASSQGQGALNYEQYF.

This clonotype has a handful of counts. V gene TRBV2 combines with J gene TRBJ2-7; either TRBD1 or TRBD2 may supply D (5 bases each). The germline V gene encodes CDR1 SNHLY and CDR2 FYNNEI. The V gene lost 3 bases and the J gene lost 6 bases, with 15 bases spanning the gap. The CDR3 consists of 14 residues. CDR3 DNA sequence: TGTGCCAGCAGTGATGGGACCCGAGGAATCGAGCAGTACTTC. This gives the protein CASSDGTRGIEQYF.

The chain recombines TRBV16 with TRBJ1-5, with 8 bases that match TRBD1. The V gene's germline CDR1 is KGHSY and CDR2 FQNENV. V was pared by 3 bases and J by 9 bases, with 7 bases of the junction left unmatched. This CDR3 contains 14 residues. Here the CDR3 reads CASSHGTGVGPQHF. The CDR3 DNA reads TGTGCCAGCAGCCATGGGACAGGCGTAGGGCCCCAGCATTTT.

In this sample, this clonotype turned up a few times. The chain combines TRBV6-1 with TRBJ1-2; tentatively, D is TRBD1 (6 bases). This CDR3 has 16 residues. Per the germline V gene, CDR1 is MNHNS and CDR2 is SASEGT. Trimming took off 0 bases at V and 4 bases at J, with 15 bases between the two ends. The CDR3, as DNA: TGTGCCAGCAGTGAAGCCCTCCCTCGAGGGGGCTATGGCTACACCTTC. As protein: CASSEALPRGGYGYTF.

The CDR3, as DNA: TGTGCCAGCAGTTACTCGCGTCGGGAGGAGTACTTC. It translates to CASSYSRREEYF. The V gene is TRBV6-5, the J gene TRBJ2-5; 7 bases map to TRBD2. The CDR3 runs to 12 residues. The trim removed 0 bases at V and 12 bases at J, leaving 4 bases unmatched. CDR1 MNHEY and CDR2 SVGAGI come from the germline V gene.

This clonotype was seen many times. The V gene is TRBV7-9, the J gene TRBJ2-7, with TRBD1 identical over 11 bases. V trimming: 2 bases; J trimming: 3 bases; junction bases outside the gene matches: 3. Per the germline V gene, CDR1 is SEHNR and CDR2 is FQNEAQ (reference sequence). The CDR3 is 15 residues long. The CDR3 DNA follows: TGTGCCAGCAGCTTAATAGGGACAGGGGGCTACGAGCAGTACTTC. Its translation: CASSLIGTGGYEQYF.

This clonotype showed up many times. V gene TRBV7-6 combines with J gene TRBJ1-4; D gene ambiguous. V was shortened by 0 bases and J by 8 bases, with 7 bases between the two germline ends. Looked up from germline, CDR1 is SGHVS and CDR2 is FNYEAQ. The CDR3 loop spans 13 amino acids. CDR3 residues: CASSLAITEKLFF. The DNA for the CDR3 is TGTGCCAGCAGCTTAGCTATTACGGAAAAACTGTTTTTT.

This clonotype turned up a few times. The chain employs TRBV12-3 or TRBV12-4 and TRBJ2-5, with 7 bases fitting TRBD2. The CDR3 length is 16 residues. The V and J ends lost 5 bases and 4 bases, in that order; junction bases with no gene match: 13. CDR3 nucleotides: TGTGCCAGCAGTCCCCGCGGGGGTCGGCTAGCAGAGACCCAGTACTTC. It encodes CASSPRGGRLAETQYF.

This clonotype occurred many times. The chain joins TRBV2 to TRBJ1-1, with D possibly TRBD1 on 5 matching bases. Trimming removed 8 bases from V and 1 base from J, with 14 bases in between. Germline V gene data show CDR1 as SNHLY and CDR2 as FYNNEI. The CDR3 is 14 residues long. As DNA, the CDR3 is TGTGCCAGCTTGGTCCCGGACACGAACACTGAAGCTTTCTTT. It specifies CASLVPDTNTEAFF.

V gene TRBV24-1 combines with J gene TRBJ2-3, with D hard to call. This CDR3 is 12 amino acids long. Germline CDR1 KGHDR, CDR2 SFDVKD. V was trimmed by 5 bases and J by 3 bases, leaving 5 bases between them. Here the CDR3 reads CATSGSTDTQYF. CDR3 bases: TGTGCCACCAGTGGCTCGACAGATACGCAGTATTTT.

This clonotype has ten or more counts. The genes are TRBV20-1 and TRBJ2-1; D possibly corresponds to TRBD2 (5 bases). Per germline, CDR1 DFQATT and CDR2 SNEGSKA (reference sequence). The CDR3 extends over 15 amino acids. V was cut by 4 bases and J by 7 bases, with 20 bases left in between. The CDR3 coding sequence is TGCAGTGCTAACCCTCGGGATTTTTATCGTAATGAGCAGTTCTTC. Protein sequence: CSANPRDFYRNEQFF.

CDR3 coding DNA: TGCAGTGCTAAAGCCGCGAGCGGTTACACAGATACGCAGTATTTT. Amino acid sequence: CSAKAASGYTDTQYF. This chain joins TRBV20-1 and TRBJ2-3; TRBD2 is a possible D gene (5 bases). The germline V gene encodes CDR1 DFQATT and CDR2 SNEGSKA (reference sequence). Trimming pared 4 bases from V and 2 bases from J, leaving 16 bases between. The CDR3 extends over 15 amino acids.

The chain links TRBV20-1 to TRBJ2-3; D not certain. CDR1 DFQATT and CDR2 SNEGSKA come from the germline V gene (reference sequence). Trimming took 3 bases from V and 2 from J, leaving 6 bases between them. The CDR3 contains 12 residues. The CDR3 sequence is CSARANTDTQYF. In DNA, the CDR3 is TGCAGTGCTAGGGCTAACACAGATACGCAGTATTTT.

The rearrangement links TRBV4-2 to TRBJ2-1, with TRBD1 identical over 7 bases. The CDR3 spans 14 residues. V shed 1 base, J shed 4 bases, and the junction held 1 base outside the gene matches. CDR1 is LGHNA and CDR2 is YNFKEQ in the germline V gene. The CDR3 nucleotides read TGTGCCAGCAGCCAAGGGACAGGATACAATGAGCAGTTCTTC. This codes for CASSQGTGYNEQFF.

This clonotype was seen at least ten times. This CDR3 reads CASSQNLAQEAFF. The CDR3 DNA is TGTGCCAGCAGCCAAAATTTGGCTCAAGAAGCTTTCTTT. This chain joins TRBV14 and TRBJ1-1; the D is unclear. The CDR3 sequence is 13 residues long. V shed 2 bases and J shed 8 bases, with 12 bases lying between them. Germline V lookup: CDR1 SGHDN, CDR2 FVKESK.